The 29 T cell receptor beta chains reported below all come from one sample, sequenced in a study of shared clonotypes between healthy human individuals. The method was immunoSEQ multiplex PCR; TCRdb's version includes in-frame clones alone and lacks a portion of them. The table lists roughly 1,500,000 clones, 98% of them singletons, with less than 0.55% in the top ten. The sample was naive CD4+ T cells sorted from blood. This sample's subset: CD45RA+ positively selected. The source of these receptors is a man aged 30 to 45 in good health.

The V and J genes are TRBV2 and TRBJ2-1; 11 bases match TRBD2. Germline-derived CDR1 and CDR2 are SNHLY and FYNNEI. V shed 10 bases and J 3 bases; nucleotides not matched to a gene: 8. The CDR3 extends over 15 amino acids. For the CDR3, the DNA is TGTGCCAATATAGCGGGAGGGGGCAACTACAATGAGCAGTTCTTC. Amino acid sequence: CANIAGGGNYNEQFF.

This sequence joins TRBV10-3 and TRBJ1-5; no definite D call. This CDR3 is 14 amino acids long. Germline CDR1 ENHRY, CDR2 SYGVKD. Trimming stripped 6 bases from V and 0 bases from J, with 9 bases between. The CDR3 here is CAISPGVSNQPQHF. For the CDR3, the DNA is TGTGCCATCAGCCCTGGAGTTAGCAATCAGCCCCAGCATTTT.

The chain recombines TRBV5-5 with TRBJ1-1; D remains unclear. This CDR3 has 18 amino acids. Trimming took off 3 bases at V and 0 bases at J, with 21 bases between the two ends. Looked up from germline, CDR1 is SGHKS and CDR2 is YYEKEE (reference sequence). The CDR3: CASSSRWAQTTMNTEAFF. For the CDR3, the DNA is TGTGCCAGCAGCTCGAGGTGGGCGCAGACTACCATGAACACTGAAGCTTTCTTT.

The chain uses TRBV5-1 and TRBJ1-2, with D perhaps matching TRBD1 (5 bases). Trimming took off 9 bases at V and 8 bases at J, with 20 bases between the two ends. The length of the CDR3 is 13 residues. CDR1 and CDR2 (germline): SGHRS, YFSETQ. The CDR3 region has the DNA TGCGCCACTACCGAGGGACGATTGGGCGGCTACACCTTC. Its translation: CATTEGRLGGYTF.

CDR3: CASSPLEGHGYTF. The CDR3 nucleotides are TGTGCCAGCTCACCATTGGAGGGCCATGGCTACACCTTC. The genes are TRBV18 and TRBJ1-2; the D is unclear. Trimming took 2 bases from V and 6 from J, leaving 10 bases between them. The length of the CDR3 is 13 residues. Germline V CDR1 and CDR2: KGHSH, LQKENI. Together with reference TRBV18 and TRBJ1-2, the CDR3 gives the full variable domain: NAGVMQNPRHLVRRRGQEARLRCSPMKGHSHVYWYRQLPEEGLKFMVYLQKENIIDESGMPKERFSAEFPKEGPSILRIQQVVRGDSAAYFCASSPLEGHGYTFGSGTRLTVV.

The chain recombines TRBV18 with TRBJ1-1; D gene unclear. The CDR3 extends over 13 amino acids. Germline values: CDR1 KGHSH, CDR2 LQKENI. V was trimmed by 4 bases and J by 1 base, leaving 7 bases between them. CDR3 nucleotides: TGTGCCAGCTCACGAGAAAGGAACACTGAAGCTTTCTTT. Its protein product is CASSRERNTEAFF.

The sample holds one count of this clone. This chain joins TRBV27 and TRBJ2-7, with a possible D match to TRBD1 (6 bases). The CDR3 totals 14 residues. Trimming cost V 8 bases and J 3 bases, with 17 bases left between them. The germline CDR1 and CDR2 sequences are MNHEY and SMNVEV (reference sequence). The DNA of the CDR3 is TGTGCCAGCGCAGGGGTCTTTTCTGGCTACGAGCAGTACTTC. Translated, it gives CASAGVFSGYEQYF.

This rearrangement joins TRBV7-9 to TRBJ2-5; 8 bases match TRBD1. Per germline, CDR1 SEHNR and CDR2 FQNEAQ (reference sequence). Trimming cost V 0 bases and J 3 bases; bases outside gene matches: 3. The CDR3 spans 15 residues. The CDR3 bases are TGTGCCAGCAGCTTAGCCCCGGGACAGGAAGAGACCCAGTACTTC. As protein: CASSLAPGQEETQYF. The whole variable domain, remainder taken from reference TRBV7-9 and TRBJ2-5, is DTGVSQNPRHKITKRGQNVTFRCDPISEHNRLYWYRQTLGQGPEFLTYFQNEAQLEKSRLLSDRFSAERPKGSFSTLEIQRTEQGDSAMYLCASSLAPGQEETQYFGPGTRLLVL.

The rearrangement joins TRBV25-1 to TRBJ2-4; D is uncertain. The CDR3 loop spans 12 amino acids. CDR1 and CDR2 (germline): MGHDK, SYGVNS. Trimming removed 6 bases from V and 2 bases from J, with 5 bases in between. The DNA of the CDR3 is TGTGCCAGCAGGGGAACCAAAAACATTCAGTACTTC. This gives the protein CASRGTKNIQYF.

The CDR3 loop is CASSYADTGELFF. CDR3 coding DNA: TGCGCCAGCTCCTACGCGGACACCGGGGAGCTGTTTTTT. The chain joins TRBV5-1 to TRBJ2-2; no clear D gene. CDR3 size: 13 residues. Deletions cut 7 bases from V and 3 bases from J, with 10 bases between. Per the germline V gene, CDR1 is SGHRS and CDR2 is YFSETQ.

This rearrangement joins TRBV6-5 to TRBJ2-3; no clear D gene. Germline values: CDR1 MNHEY, CDR2 SVGAGI. V was clipped by 6 bases and J by 7 bases, with 17 bases between them. This CDR3 comprises 14 residues. This chain's CDR3 is CASRPSAPAYTQYF. The CDR3 DNA reads TGTGCCAGCAGACCCTCAGCCCCGGCCTATACGCAGTATTTT.

This chain's CDR3 is CASSLRAGGPSYEQYF. The CDR3 DNA reads TGTGCCAGCAGCCTCAGAGCGGGAGGGCCCTCCTACGAGCAGTACTTC. V usage is TRBV11-1 and J usage is TRBJ2-7; TRBD2 agrees at 10 bases. Germline V CDR1 and CDR2: SGHAT, FQDESV (reference sequence). The J segment lost 0 bases and the V segment lost 5 bases, leaving 7 bases of the junction unmatched. CDR3 length equals 16 residues. The whole variable domain, remainder taken from reference TRBV11-1 and TRBJ2-7, is EAEVAQSPRYKITEKSQAVAFWCDPISGHATLYWYRQILGQGPELLVQFQDESVVDDSQLPKDRFSAERLKGVDSTLKIQPAELGDSAMYLCASSLRAGGPSYEQYFGPGTRLTVT.

J is TRBJ2-3 and V is TRBV29-1; 11 positions agree with TRBD2. V dropped 4 bases and J dropped 6; count of bases not matched to a gene: 18. Germline V gives CDR1 SQVTM, CDR2 ANQGSEA. This CDR3 contains 18 residues. The CDR3 coding sequence is TGCAGCGTTGGATACAGACTAGCGGGGCACCCTGGATTGGATACGCAGTATTTT. It encodes CSVGYRLAGHPGLDTQYF.

This clone came up once. The chain carries TRBV5-5 and TRBJ1-5; D is unclear. The CDR3 is 17 residues long. Germline-derived CDR1 and CDR2 are SGHKS and YYEKEE (reference sequence). The V gene lost 4 bases and the J gene lost 7 bases, with 24 bases spanning the gap. The CDR3 reads CASSLELGRSTGQPQHF. CDR3 DNA sequence: TGTGCCAGCAGCCTGGAGCTCGGCAGGTCAACTGGGCAGCCCCAGCATTTT. The whole variable domain, remainder taken from reference TRBV5-5 and TRBJ1-5, is DAGVTQSPTHLIKTRGQQVTLRCSPISGHKSVSWYQQVLGQGPQFIFQYYEKEERGRGNFPDRFSARQFPNYSSELNVNALLLGDSALYLCASSLELGRSTGQPQHFGDGTRLSIL.

The chain combines TRBV18 with TRBJ2-7, with D tentatively TRBD2 (5 bases). This CDR3 is built from 13 residues. Trimming removed 3 bases from V and 4 bases from J, with 10 bases in between. Germline V gene sequence: CDR1 KGHSH, CDR2 LQKENI. The CDR3 nucleotides read TGTGCCAGCTCACCTTCGGGAATATACGAGCAGTACTTC. Protein: CASSPSGIYEQYF.

This clone was seen just once. The gene calls are TRBV2 and TRBJ2-1; D not resolved. The CDR3 is 15 amino acids. V gave up 0 bases and J gave up 7 bases, with 13 bases separating them. CDR1 SNHLY and CDR2 FYNNEI come from the germline V gene. The CDR3 coding sequence is TGTGCCAGCAGTGAAGCCCTCTGGGGAAGAAATGAGCAGTTCTTC. Translating it yields CASSEALWGRNEQFF.

This sequence joins TRBV11-2 and TRBJ2-1; D may be TRBD1 (5 bases). V lost 5 bases and J lost 5, with 25 bases in between. Germline CDR1 and CDR2: SGHAT and FQNNGV. The CDR3 has 18 amino acids. CDR3 DNA: TGTGCCAGCAGCGAACTCCCCATTGGGGCTGGACGGCACAATGAGCAGTTCTTC. Translation gives CASSELPIGAGRHNEQFF.

The count of this clone is one. The chain couples TRBV28 to TRBJ1-5; no clear D gene. The V end lost 6 bases, the J end lost 2 bases, and 8 bases lay between the germline ends. The CDR3 has 13 residues. The V gene's germline CDR1 is MDHEN and CDR2 SYDVKM. CDR3 in amino acids: CASRLTGNQPQHF. In DNA, the CDR3 is TGTGCCAGCAGGCTTACAGGCAATCAGCCCCAGCATTTT. Combining the CDR3 with reference TRBV28 and TRBJ1-5 gives the whole variable domain DVKVTQSSRYLVKRTGEKVFLECVQDMDHENMFWYRQDPGLGLRLIYFSYDVKMKEKGDIPEGYSVSREKKERFSLILESASTNQTSMYLCASRLTGNQPQHFGDGTRLSIL.

With regard to this clone: Other nucleotide sequences in the sample specify the same CDR3. This chain links TRBV29-1 with TRBJ1-1; D call uncertain. The CDR3 contains 11 residues. Germline loops: CDR1 SQVTM, CDR2 ANQGSEA. Deletions cut 4 bases from V and 1 base from J, with 4 bases between. The CDR3 here is CSVVGNTEAFF. CDR3 nucleotide sequence: TGCAGCGTTGTCGGGAACACTGAAGCTTTCTTT.

The rearrangement joins TRBV19 to TRBJ2-7; D might be TRBD2 (6 bases). V lost 6 bases and J lost 1, with 16 bases in between. Germline assignment: CDR1 LNHDA and CDR2 SQIVND (reference sequence). The CDR3 is 15 residues long. The CDR3 region has the DNA TGTGCCAGTAGGAGCCGCCTAGCGCCTTCCTACGAGCAGTACTTC. It yields the protein CASRSRLAPSYEQYF.

A word on this clone: Other nucleotide sequences in the sample specify the same CDR3. The CDR3 nucleotides read TGTGCCAGCAGCCTCGGGACAGGGGGCACAGAGACCCAGTACTTC. Its protein is CASSLGTGGTETQYF. The V gene is TRBV9, the J gene TRBJ2-5; TRBD1 matches 12 bases. The CDR3 runs 15 residues. J gave up 4 bases and V 4 bases, and 5 bases lay outside the gene matches. Per germline, CDR1 SGDLS and CDR2 YYNGEE.

The V gene is TRBV7-2, the J gene TRBJ2-5; D gene uncertain. CDR1 is SGHTA and CDR2 is FQGNSA in the germline V gene. With 4 bases removed from V and 0 bases from J, the gap between germline ends came to 6 bases. This CDR3 comprises 13 residues. The CDR3 loop is CASSSRNQETQYF. The CDR3 DNA reads TGTGCCAGCAGCTCCCGAAACCAAGAGACCCAGTACTTC.

The chain combines TRBV14 with TRBJ2-4; TRBD2 is a possible D gene (5 bases). This CDR3 has 13 residues. The V gene lost 6 bases and the J gene lost 5 bases, with 11 bases spanning the gap. Germline V gives CDR1 SGHDN, CDR2 FVKESK. The chain's CDR3 is CASSRGLENIQYF. The DNA for the CDR3 is TGTGCCAGCAGTCGGGGATTGGAAAACATTCAGTACTTC.

The rearrangement uses TRBV10-3 and TRBJ1-1; 10 nucleotides agree with TRBD1. The CDR3 consists of 15 residues. The V segment lost 1 base and the J segment 4 bases; nucleotides outside the gene matches: 3. Germline V lookup: CDR1 ENHRY, CDR2 SYGVKD. The CDR3 DNA is TGTGCCATCAGTGAGTGGGACAGGGGTGGCACTGAAGCTTTCTTT. The encoded protein is CAISEWDRGGTEAFF.

The chain links TRBV5-1 to TRBJ2-7, with a weak D call TRBD1 (6 bases). V gave up 0 bases and J gave up 2 bases, with 12 bases separating them. The CDR3 loop spans 15 amino acids. The germline V gene encodes CDR1 SGHRS and CDR2 YFSETQ. CDR3 sequence (DNA): TGCGCCAGCAGCTTGGCCGGTGGGACACCCTACGAGCAGTACTTC. Protein: CASSLAGGTPYEQYF.

J is TRBJ1-5 and V is TRBV4-2, with D unresolved. Deletions cut 0 bases from V and 3 bases from J, with 15 bases between. The CDR3 runs to 17 residues. Germline loops: CDR1 LGHNA, CDR2 YNFKEQ. The CDR3 sequence is CASSQDQSRTYNQPQHF. The CDR3, as DNA: TGTGCCAGCAGCCAAGATCAAAGTCGGACGTACAATCAGCCCCAGCATTTT.

With respect to this clone: In the same sample, other DNA sequences code for this CDR3. The genes are TRBV5-1 and TRBJ2-2; D possibly corresponds to TRBD1 (7 bases). Trimming shortened V by 1 base and J by 4 bases, and 8 bases separated the two germline ends. The germline gives CDR1 SGHRS, CDR2 YFSETQ. The CDR3 is 14 amino acids. The CDR3 spells CASSLQGGTGELFF. The CDR3 coding sequence is TGCGCCAGCAGCTTGCAGGGGGGCACCGGGGAGCTGTTTTTT.

This clone is a singleton in its sample. The genes are TRBV7-9 and TRBJ2-7; unclear D gene. V lost 5 bases and J lost 3, with 11 bases in between. Germline lookup yields CDR1 SEHNR and CDR2 FQNEAQ (reference sequence). This CDR3 comprises 13 residues. The CDR3 DNA is TGTGCCAGCAGCCGCACCCCAATCTACGAGCAGTACTTC. Residues: CASSRTPIYEQYF.

Comment on this clone: Other DNA sequences within the sample encode an identical CDR3. The DNA of the CDR3 is TGCAGCGTCCGGACAGGGGGCGACGAGCAGTACTTC. Amino acids: CSVRTGGDEQYF. The J gene is TRBJ2-7, the V gene TRBV29-1; TRBD1 matches 11 bases. V shed 6 bases and J 5 bases; nucleotides not matched to a gene: 3. Germline lookup yields CDR1 SQVTM and CDR2 ANQGSEA. The CDR3 is 12 amino acids.